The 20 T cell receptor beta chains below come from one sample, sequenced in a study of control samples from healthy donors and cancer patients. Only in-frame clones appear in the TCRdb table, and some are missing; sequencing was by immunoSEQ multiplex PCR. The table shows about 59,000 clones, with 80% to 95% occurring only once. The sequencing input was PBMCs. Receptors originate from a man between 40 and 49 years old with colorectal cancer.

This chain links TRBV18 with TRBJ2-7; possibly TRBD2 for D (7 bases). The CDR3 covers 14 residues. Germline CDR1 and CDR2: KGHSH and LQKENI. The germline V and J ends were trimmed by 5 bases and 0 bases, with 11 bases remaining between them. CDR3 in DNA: TGTGCCAGCTCAGGGGGGGGCTCCTCCTACGAGCAGTACTTC. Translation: CASSGGGSSYEQYF.

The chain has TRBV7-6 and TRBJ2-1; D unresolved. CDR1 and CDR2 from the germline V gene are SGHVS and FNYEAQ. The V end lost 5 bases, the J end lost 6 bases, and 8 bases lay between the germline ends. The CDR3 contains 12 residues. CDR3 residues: CASSPTGNEQFF. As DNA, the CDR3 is TGTGCCAGCAGCCCCACCGGCAATGAGCAGTTCTTC.

The CDR3 sequence: CASSQGGLIGYGYTF. CDR3 DNA: TGTGCCAGCAGCCAGGGGGGACTTATAGGGTATGGCTACACCTTC. The chain employs TRBV27 and TRBJ1-2, with 7 bases fitting TRBD1. Per germline, CDR1 MNHEY and CDR2 SMNVEV (reference sequence). CDR3 length equals 15 residues. The V and J ends lost 6 bases and 5 bases, in that order; junction bases with no gene match: 12.

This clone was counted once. CDR3 protein: CASSQLAGGNTGELFF. As DNA, the CDR3 is TGCGCCAGCAGCCAACTAGCGGGGGGGAACACCGGGGAGCTGTTTTTT. The V gene is TRBV5-1, the J gene TRBJ2-2, with 12 bases identical to TRBD2. J was trimmed by 1 base and V by 4 bases; bases with no gene match: 2. The CDR3 length is 16 residues. Germline CDR1 and CDR2: SGHRS and YFSETQ.

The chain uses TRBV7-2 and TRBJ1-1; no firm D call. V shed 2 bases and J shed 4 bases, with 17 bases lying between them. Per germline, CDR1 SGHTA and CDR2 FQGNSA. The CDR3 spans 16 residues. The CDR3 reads CASSLRVLSSGTEAFF. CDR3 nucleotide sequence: TGTGCCAGCAGCTTAAGGGTACTAAGTAGTGGCACTGAAGCTTTCTTT.

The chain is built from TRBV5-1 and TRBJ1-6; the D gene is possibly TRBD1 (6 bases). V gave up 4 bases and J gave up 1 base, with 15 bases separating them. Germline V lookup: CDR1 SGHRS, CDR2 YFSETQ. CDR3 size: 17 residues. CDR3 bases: TGCGCCAGCAGCAGATCGACAGGCGGGTCCTATAATTCACCCCTCCACTTT. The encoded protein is CASSRSTGGSYNSPLHF.

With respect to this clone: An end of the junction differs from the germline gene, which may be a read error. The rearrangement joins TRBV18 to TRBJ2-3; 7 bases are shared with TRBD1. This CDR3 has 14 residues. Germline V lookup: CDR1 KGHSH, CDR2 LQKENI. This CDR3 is CASSPQGSTDTQYF. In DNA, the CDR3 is TGTGCCAGCTCCCCACAGGGGAGCACAGATACGCAGTATTTT.

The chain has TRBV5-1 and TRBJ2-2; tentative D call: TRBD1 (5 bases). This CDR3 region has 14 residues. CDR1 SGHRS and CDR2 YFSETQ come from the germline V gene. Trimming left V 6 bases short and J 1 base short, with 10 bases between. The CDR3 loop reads CASTNGQNTGELFF. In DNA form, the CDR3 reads TGCGCCAGCACCAACGGACAGAACACCGGGGAGCTGTTTTTT. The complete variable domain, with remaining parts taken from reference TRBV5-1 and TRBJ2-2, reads KAGVTQTPRYLIKTRGQQVTLSCSPISGHRSVSWYQQTPGQGLQFLFEYFSETQRNKGNFPGRFSGRQFSNSRSEMNVSTLELGDSALYLCASTNGQNTGELFFGEGSRLTVL.

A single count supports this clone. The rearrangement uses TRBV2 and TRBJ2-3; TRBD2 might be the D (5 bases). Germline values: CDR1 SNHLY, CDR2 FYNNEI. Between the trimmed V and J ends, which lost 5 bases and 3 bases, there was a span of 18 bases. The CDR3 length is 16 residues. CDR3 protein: CASSLLIKLATDTQYF. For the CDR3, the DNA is TGTGCCAGCAGTCTACTAATTAAGCTAGCTACAGATACGCAGTATTTT.

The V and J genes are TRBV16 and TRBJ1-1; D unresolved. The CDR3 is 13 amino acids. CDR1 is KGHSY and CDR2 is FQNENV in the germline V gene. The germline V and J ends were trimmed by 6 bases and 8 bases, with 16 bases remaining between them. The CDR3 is CASSPRGFGEAFF. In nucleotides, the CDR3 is TGTGCCAGCAGTCCAAGAGGGTTTGGGGAAGCTTTCTTT.

CDR3: CAWRGTSHNEQFF. The CDR3 DNA reads TGTGCCTGGAGGGGGACTAGCCACAATGAGCAGTTCTTC. The rearrangement links TRBV30 to TRBJ2-1; 9 positions match TRBD2. The CDR3 runs 13 residues. The germline gives CDR1 GTSNPN, CDR2 SVGIG (reference sequence). Losses at the gene ends were 3 bases for V and 5 bases for J; bases not matched to a gene: 2.

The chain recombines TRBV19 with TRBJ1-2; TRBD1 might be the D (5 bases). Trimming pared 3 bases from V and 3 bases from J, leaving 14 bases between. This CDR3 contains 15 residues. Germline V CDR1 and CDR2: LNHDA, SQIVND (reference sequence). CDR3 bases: TGTGCCAGTAGTATCAGGCAGGGTGAGGACTATGGCTACACCTTC. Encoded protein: CASSIRQGEDYGYTF.

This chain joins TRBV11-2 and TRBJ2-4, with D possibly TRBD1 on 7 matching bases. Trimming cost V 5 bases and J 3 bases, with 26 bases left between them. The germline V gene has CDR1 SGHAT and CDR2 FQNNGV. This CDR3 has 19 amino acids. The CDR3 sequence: CASSGGVGRRGLNKNIQYF. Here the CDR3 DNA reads TGTGCCAGCAGCGGAGGGGTAGGGCGTAGGGGGCTAAACAAAAACATTCAGTACTTC. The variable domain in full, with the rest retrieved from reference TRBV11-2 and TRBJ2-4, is EAGVAQSPRYKIIEKRQSVAFWCNPISGHATLYWYQQILGQGPKLLIQFQNNGVVDDSQLPKDRFSAERLKGVDSTLKIQPAKLEDSAVYLCASSGGVGRRGLNKNIQYFGAGTRLSVL.

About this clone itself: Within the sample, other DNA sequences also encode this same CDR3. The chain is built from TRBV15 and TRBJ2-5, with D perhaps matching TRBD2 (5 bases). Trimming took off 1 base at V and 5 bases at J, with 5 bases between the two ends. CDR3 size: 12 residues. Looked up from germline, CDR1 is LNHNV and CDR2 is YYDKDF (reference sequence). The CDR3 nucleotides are TGTGCCACCAGCAGAGGGAGGGAGACCCAGTACTTC. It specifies CATSRGRETQYF.

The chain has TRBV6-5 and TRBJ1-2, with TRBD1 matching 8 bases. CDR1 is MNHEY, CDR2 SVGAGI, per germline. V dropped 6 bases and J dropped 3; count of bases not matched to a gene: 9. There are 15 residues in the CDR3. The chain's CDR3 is CASRAGGVGDYGYTF. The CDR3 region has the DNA TGTGCCAGCAGGGCAGGGGGCGTAGGAGACTATGGCTACACCTTC.

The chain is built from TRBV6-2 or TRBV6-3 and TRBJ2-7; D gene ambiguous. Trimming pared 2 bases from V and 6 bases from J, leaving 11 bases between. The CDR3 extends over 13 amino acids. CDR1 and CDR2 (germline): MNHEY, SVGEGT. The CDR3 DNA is TGTGCCAGCAGTTACGGGCTGAATTTCGAGCAGTACTTC. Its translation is CASSYGLNFEQYF.

The CDR3 region has the DNA TGTGCCAGTAGTCTCCTCGGGACACCCTACGAGCAGTACTTC. Encoded protein: CASSLLGTPYEQYF. The V and J genes are TRBV19 and TRBJ2-7, with TRBD1 as a possible D gene (6 bases). Trimming removed 5 bases at V and 2 bases at J, with 13 bases between. Germline V CDR1 and CDR2: LNHDA, SQIVND (reference sequence). This CDR3 has 14 residues.

CDR3 coding DNA: TGCGCCAGCAGCTTGGCGGCGGAGACCTACTATGGCTACACCTTC. It encodes CASSLAAETYYGYTF. This chain links TRBV5-1 with TRBJ1-2, with D hard to call. Trimming left V 0 bases short and J 3 bases short, with 12 bases between. Germline assignment: CDR1 SGHRS and CDR2 YFSETQ. The CDR3 length is 15 residues.

The CDR3 reads CASSLSVTSYEQYF. Written as DNA, the CDR3 is TGCGCCAGCAGCTTGAGCGTTACTTCCTACGAGCAGTACTTC. This chain links TRBV5-1 with TRBJ2-7; D is unresolved. There are 14 residues in the CDR3. Per the germline V gene, CDR1 is SGHRS and CDR2 is YFSETQ. With 1 base removed from V and 1 base from J, the gap between germline ends came to 9 bases.

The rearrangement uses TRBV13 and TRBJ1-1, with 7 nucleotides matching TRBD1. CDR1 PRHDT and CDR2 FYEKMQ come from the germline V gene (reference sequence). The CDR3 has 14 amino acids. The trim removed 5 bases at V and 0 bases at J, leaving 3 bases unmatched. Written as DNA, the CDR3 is TGTGCCAGCAGCCTCGGGACAGTGAACACTGAAGCTTTCTTT. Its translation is CASSLGTVNTEAFF.